The subject of this entry is one T cell receptor (beta chain). This record belongs to a study of control samples from healthy donors and cancer patients. The protocol was immunoSEQ multiplex PCR, while the TCRdb copy is restricted to in-frame clones and leaves out a portion. Among 400,000 to 450,000 clones listed, about nine tenths were seen once. The CDR3 totals 16 residues. Germline V CDR1 and CDR2: LNHDA, SQIVND (reference sequence). V was shortened by 1 base and J by 2 bases, with 15 bases between the two germline ends. The sequence came from a man aged 40-49 years with head and neck cancer. Material: PBMCs. The rearrangement joins TRBV19 to TRBJ2-7; D may be TRBD1 or TRBD2 (5 bases each). The CDR3 is CASSIGRGENAYEQYF. The CDR3 coding sequence is TGTGCCAGTAGTATAGGCCGAGGGGAAAATGCCTACGAGCAGTACTTC.